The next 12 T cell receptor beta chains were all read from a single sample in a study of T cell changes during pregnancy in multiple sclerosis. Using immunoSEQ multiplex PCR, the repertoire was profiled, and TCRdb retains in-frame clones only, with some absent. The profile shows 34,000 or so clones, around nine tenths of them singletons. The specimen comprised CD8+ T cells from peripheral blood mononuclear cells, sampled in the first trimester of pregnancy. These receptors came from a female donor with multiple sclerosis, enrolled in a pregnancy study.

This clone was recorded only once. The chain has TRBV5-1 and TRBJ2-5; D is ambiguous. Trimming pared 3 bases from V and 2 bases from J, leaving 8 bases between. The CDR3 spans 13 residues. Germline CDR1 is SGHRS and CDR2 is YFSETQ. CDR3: CASSSLPQETQYF. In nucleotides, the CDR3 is TGCGCCAGCAGCTCTCTCCCGCAAGAGACCCAGTACTTC. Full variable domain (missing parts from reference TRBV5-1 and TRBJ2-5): KAGVTQTPRYLIKTRGQQVTLSCSPISGHRSVSWYQQTPGQGLQFLFEYFSETQRNKGNFPGRFSGRQFSNSRSEMNVSTLELGDSALYLCASSSLPQETQYFGPGTRLLVL.

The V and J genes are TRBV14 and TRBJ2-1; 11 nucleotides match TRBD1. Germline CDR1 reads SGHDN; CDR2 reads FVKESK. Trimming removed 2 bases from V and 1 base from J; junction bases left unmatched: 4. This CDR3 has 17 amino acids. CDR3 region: CASSQTRDRGSYNEQFF. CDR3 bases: TGTGCCAGCAGCCAAACCCGGGACAGGGGGTCCTACAATGAGCAGTTCTTC.

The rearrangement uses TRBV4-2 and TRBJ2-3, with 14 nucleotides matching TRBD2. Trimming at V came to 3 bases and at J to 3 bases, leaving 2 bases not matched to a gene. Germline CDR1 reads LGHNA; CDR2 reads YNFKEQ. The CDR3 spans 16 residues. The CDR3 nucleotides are TGTGCCAGCAGCCAGGGACTAGCGGGAGAGACAGATACGCAGTATTTT. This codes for CASSQGLAGETDTQYF.

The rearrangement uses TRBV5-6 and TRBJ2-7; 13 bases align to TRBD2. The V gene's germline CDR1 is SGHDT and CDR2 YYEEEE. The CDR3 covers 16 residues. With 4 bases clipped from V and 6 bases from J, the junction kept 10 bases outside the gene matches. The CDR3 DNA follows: TGTGCCAGCAGCGGAGGACTAGCGGGAGCCCCCGGCGAGCAGTACTTC. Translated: CASSGGLAGAPGEQYF.

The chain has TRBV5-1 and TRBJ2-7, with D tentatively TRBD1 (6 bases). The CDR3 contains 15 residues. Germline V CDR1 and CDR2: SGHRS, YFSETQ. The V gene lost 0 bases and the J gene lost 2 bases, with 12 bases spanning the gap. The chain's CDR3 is CASSLEAGETYEQYF. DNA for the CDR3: TGCGCCAGCAGCTTGGAGGCAGGGGAGACCTACGAGCAGTACTTC.

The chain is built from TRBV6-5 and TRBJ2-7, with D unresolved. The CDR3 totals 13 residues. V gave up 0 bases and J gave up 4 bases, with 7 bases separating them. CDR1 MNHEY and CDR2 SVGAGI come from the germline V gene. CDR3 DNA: TGTGCCAGCAGTTACTCAGTAGCATACGAGCAGTACTTC. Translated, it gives CASSYSVAYEQYF.

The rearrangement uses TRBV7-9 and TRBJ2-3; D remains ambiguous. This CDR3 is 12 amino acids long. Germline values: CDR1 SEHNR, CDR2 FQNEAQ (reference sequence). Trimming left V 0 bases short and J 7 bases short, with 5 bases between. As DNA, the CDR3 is TGTGCCAGCAGCTTAGCGCACTATACGCAGTATTTT. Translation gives CASSLAHYTQYF. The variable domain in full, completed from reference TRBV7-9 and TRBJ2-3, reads DTGVSQNPRHKITKRGQNVTFRCDPISEHNRLYWYRQTLGQGPEFLTYFQNEAQLEKSRLLSDRFSAERPKGSFSTLEIQRTEQGDSAMYLCASSLAHYTQYFGPGTRLTVL.

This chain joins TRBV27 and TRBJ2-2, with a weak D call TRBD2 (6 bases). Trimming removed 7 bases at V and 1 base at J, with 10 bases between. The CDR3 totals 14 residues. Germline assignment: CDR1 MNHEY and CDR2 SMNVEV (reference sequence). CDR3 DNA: TGTGCCAGCATGGGGGGTGGGAACACCGGGGAGCTGTTTTTT. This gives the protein CASMGGGNTGELFF.

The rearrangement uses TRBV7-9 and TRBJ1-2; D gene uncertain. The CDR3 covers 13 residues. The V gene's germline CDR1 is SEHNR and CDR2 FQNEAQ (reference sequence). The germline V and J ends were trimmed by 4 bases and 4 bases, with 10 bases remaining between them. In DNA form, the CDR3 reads TGTGCCAGCAGCTCACCCGGTACCTATGGCTACACCTTC. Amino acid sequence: CASSSPGTYGYTF.

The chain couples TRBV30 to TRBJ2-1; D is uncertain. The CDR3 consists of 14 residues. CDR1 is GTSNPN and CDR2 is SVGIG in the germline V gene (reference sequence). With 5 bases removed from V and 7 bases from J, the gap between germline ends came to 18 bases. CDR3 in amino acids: CAWGAPGRWNEQFF. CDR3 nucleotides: TGTGCCTGGGGTGCCCCTGGGCGTTGGAATGAGCAGTTCTTC.

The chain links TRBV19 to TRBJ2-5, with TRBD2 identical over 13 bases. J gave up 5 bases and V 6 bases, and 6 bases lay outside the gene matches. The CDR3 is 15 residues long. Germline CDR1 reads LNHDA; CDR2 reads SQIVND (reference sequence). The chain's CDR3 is CASSNTGLAGETQYF. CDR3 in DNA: TGTGCCAGTAGCAACACGGGACTAGCGGGGGAGACCCAGTACTTC.

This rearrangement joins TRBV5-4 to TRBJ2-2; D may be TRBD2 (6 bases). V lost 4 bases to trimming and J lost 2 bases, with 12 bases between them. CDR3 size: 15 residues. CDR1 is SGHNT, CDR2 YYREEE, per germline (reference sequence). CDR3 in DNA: TGTGCCAGCAGCGCCGGGACTTTTAACACCGGGGAGCTGTTTTTT. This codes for CASSAGTFNTGELFF.